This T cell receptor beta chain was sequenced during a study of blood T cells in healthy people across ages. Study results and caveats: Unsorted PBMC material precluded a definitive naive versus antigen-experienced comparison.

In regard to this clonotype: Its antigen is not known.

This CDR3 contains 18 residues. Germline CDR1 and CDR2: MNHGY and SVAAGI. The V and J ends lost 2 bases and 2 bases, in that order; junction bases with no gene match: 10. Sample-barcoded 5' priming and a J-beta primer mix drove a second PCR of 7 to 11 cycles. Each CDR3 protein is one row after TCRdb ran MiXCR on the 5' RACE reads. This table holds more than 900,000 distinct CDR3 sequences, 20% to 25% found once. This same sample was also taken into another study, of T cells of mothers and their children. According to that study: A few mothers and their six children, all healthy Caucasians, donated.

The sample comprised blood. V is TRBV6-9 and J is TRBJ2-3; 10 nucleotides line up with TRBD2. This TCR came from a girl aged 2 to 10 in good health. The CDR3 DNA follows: TGTGCCAGCAGTTATGCACCAAGCGGGAGGGCCAACACAGATACGCAGTATTTT. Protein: CASSYAPSGRANTDTQYF.